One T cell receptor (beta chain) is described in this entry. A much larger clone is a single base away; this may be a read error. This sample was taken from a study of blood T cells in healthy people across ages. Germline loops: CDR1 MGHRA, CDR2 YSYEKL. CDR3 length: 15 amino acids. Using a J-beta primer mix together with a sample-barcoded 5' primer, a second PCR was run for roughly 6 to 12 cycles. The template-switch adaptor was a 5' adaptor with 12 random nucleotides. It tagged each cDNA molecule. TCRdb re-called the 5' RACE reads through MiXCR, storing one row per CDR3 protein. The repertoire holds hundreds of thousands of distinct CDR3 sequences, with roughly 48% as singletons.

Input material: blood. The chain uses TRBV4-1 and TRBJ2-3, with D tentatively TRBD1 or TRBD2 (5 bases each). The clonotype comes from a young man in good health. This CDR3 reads CASSQEGRNTNTQYF. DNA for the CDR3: TGCGCCAGCAGCCAAGAGGGACGAAACACAAATACGCAGTATTTT.